Listed here are 25 T cell receptor beta chains from one sample, sequenced in a study of blood T cell repertoires in COVID-19. Generated by immunoSEQ multiplex PCR, the TCRdb table keeps only in-frame clones and is missing some. The sample contains around 120,000 clones, 88% of which appear only once. The sample taken for sequencing was peripheral blood. These receptors originate from a man aged 50-60 years with acute or convalescent COVID-19.

The chain has TRBV21-1 and TRBJ1-4; the D segment call TRBD1 is taken from the table without a DNA check. TRBV21-1 is recorded as a pseudogene. This CDR3 is built from 20 residues. CDR3 in amino acids: CASSNPGDRVSTRANEKLFF. The CDR3 DNA follows: TGTGCCAGCAGCAACCCCGGGGACAGGGTATCTACCAGGGCTAATGAAAAACTGTTTTTT.

The chain combines TRBV12-3 or TRBV12-4 with TRBJ2-1; D perhaps matches TRBD2 (6 bases). V was shortened by 6 bases and J by 10 bases, with 7 bases between the two germline ends. The CDR3 is 10 amino acids. DNA for the CDR3: TGTGCCAGCAGCCGGGGGGAGCAGTTCTTC. Translated: CASSRGEQFF.

The CDR3 loop is CASSPNPTGDGYTF. Here the CDR3 DNA reads TGTGCCAGCAGCCCCAACCCAACAGGGGACGGCTACACCTTC. The chain is built from TRBV9 and TRBJ1-2; 7 bases fit TRBD1. The CDR3 sequence is 14 residues long. V trimming: 4 bases; J trimming: 8 bases; junction bases outside the gene matches: 11. The germline V gene encodes CDR1 SGDLS and CDR2 YYNGEE.

The CDR3 bases are TGTGCCAGCAGCTCTTGGGGGGAGAACACTGAAGCTTTCTTT. As protein: CASSSWGENTEAFF. This chain connects TRBV7-9 to TRBJ1-1; the D gene is possibly TRBD1 (5 bases). Trimming left V 4 bases short and J 1 base short, with 10 bases between. The V gene's germline CDR1 is SEHNR and CDR2 FQNEAQ (reference sequence). This CDR3 contains 14 residues.

This sequence joins TRBV3-1 (or the pseudogene TRBV3-2) and TRBJ2-1; TRBD2 might be the D (5 bases). Trimming took 4 bases from V and 4 from J, leaving 11 bases between them. The CDR3 has 14 residues. The germline V gene encodes CDR1 LGHDT and CDR2 YNNKEL (reference sequence). The CDR3 sequence is CASSLRTGYNEQFF. DNA of the CDR3: TGTGCCAGCAGCCTACGGACTGGATACAATGAGCAGTTCTTC.

J is TRBJ2-3 and V is TRBV14; 10 nucleotides align to TRBD2. CDR1 SGHDN and CDR2 FVKESK come from the germline V gene. The V and J ends lost 0 bases and 4 bases, in that order; junction bases with no gene match: 7. This CDR3 spans 17 amino acids. CDR3 DNA: TGTGCCAGCAGCCAAGACCTAGCGGGAGTGAAGGCAGATACGCAGTATTTT. As protein: CASSQDLAGVKADTQYF.

The chain couples TRBV30 to TRBJ2-3; 10 positions agree with TRBD2. Per germline, CDR1 GTSNPN and CDR2 SVGIG (reference sequence). The CDR3 is made up of 14 amino acids. V dropped 5 bases and J dropped 6; count of bases not matched to a gene: 8. DNA for the CDR3: TGTGCCTGGGGACTAGCGGCCCTGTGGGATACGCAGTATTTT. Residues: CAWGLAALWDTQYF.

This clone was observed once. The chain carries TRBV30 and TRBJ2-2, with D possibly TRBD2 on 6 matching bases. This CDR3 region has 15 residues. Germline V gene data show CDR1 as GTSNPN and CDR2 as SVGIG (reference sequence). V dropped 0 bases and J dropped 1 base, with 9 bases sitting between them. The CDR3 region is CAWSVLAQNTGELFF. The CDR3 bases are TGTGCCTGGAGTGTTCTAGCGCAGAACACCGGGGAGCTGTTTTTT.

V gene TRBV7-9 combines with J gene TRBJ2-7; 9 nucleotides match TRBD1. The CDR3 runs to 15 residues. V shed 5 bases, J shed 2 bases, and the junction held 7 bases outside the gene matches. Germline CDR1 reads SEHNR; CDR2 reads FQNEAQ (reference sequence). DNA of the CDR3: TGTGCCAGCAGCGCGCCAGACAGGGGGACCTACGAGCAGTACTTC. This gives the protein CASSAPDRGTYEQYF. The variable domain in full, with the rest retrieved from reference TRBV7-9 and TRBJ2-7, is DTGVSQNPRHKITKRGQNVTFRCDPISEHNRLYWYRQTLGQGPEFLTYFQNEAQLEKSRLLSDRFSAERPKGSFSTLEIQRTEQGDSAMYLCASSAPDRGTYEQYFGPGTRLTVT.

The V call is TRBV30, the J call TRBJ1-4, with no clear D. CDR1 and CDR2 (germline): GTSNPN, SVGIG (reference sequence). V was trimmed by 2 bases and J by 4 bases, leaving 11 bases between them. The CDR3 spans 14 residues. The CDR3 loop reads CAWSSRVLNEKLFF. CDR3 nucleotide sequence: TGTGCCTGGAGTTCAAGAGTACTTAATGAAAAACTGTTTTTT.

V and J are TRBV9 and TRBJ1-6, with a possible D match to TRBD1 (5 bases). Looked up from germline, CDR1 is SGDLS and CDR2 is YYNGEE. The germline V and J ends were trimmed by 0 bases and 1 base, with 11 bases remaining between them. The length of the CDR3 is 17 residues. The DNA for the CDR3 is TGTGCCAGCAGCGTAGTTGTGGGGGGTTCCTATAATTCACCCCTCCACTTT. This encodes CASSVVVGGSYNSPLHF. The variable domain in full, with the rest retrieved from reference TRBV9 and TRBJ1-6, is DSGVTQTPKHLITATGQRVTLRCSPRSGDLSVYWYQQSLDQGLQFLIQYYNGEERAKGNILERFSAQQFPDLHSELNLSSLELGDSALYFCASSVVVGGSYNSPLHFGNGTRLTVT.

V usage is TRBV2 and J usage is TRBJ2-3; the D is unclear. The CDR3 has 15 amino acids. V was shortened by 1 base and J by 0 bases, with 8 bases between the two germline ends. The germline CDR1 and CDR2 sequences are SNHLY and FYNNEI. DNA of the CDR3: TGTGCCAGCAGTGAAGAGGCGGCGAGCACAGATACGCAGTATTTT. This translates into CASSEEAASTDTQYF.

The chain joins TRBV4-3 to TRBJ1-3; D is unclear. Germline V gives CDR1 LGHNA, CDR2 YSLEER. This CDR3 has 14 amino acids. V lost 2 bases, J lost 8 bases, and 13 bases lay in between. The CDR3 protein is CASSQFGAGDTIYF. CDR3 DNA: TGCGCCAGCAGCCAATTTGGTGCGGGCGACACCATATATTTT.

CDR3 protein: CASSSPGQGNYGYTF. The CDR3 DNA is TGTGCCAGCAGTTCCCCGGGACAGGGTAACTATGGCTACACCTTC. The chain carries TRBV6-5 and TRBJ1-2; 9 nucleotides align to TRBD1. CDR3 length: 15 amino acids. Germline V gene data show CDR1 as MNHEY and CDR2 as SVGAGI. Trimming removed 4 bases from V and 1 base from J; junction bases left unmatched: 4.

This chain connects TRBV30 to TRBJ2-1; D remains ambiguous. V was cut by 2 bases and J by 10 bases, with 12 bases left in between. Germline values: CDR1 GTSNPN, CDR2 SVGIG (reference sequence). The CDR3 totals 12 residues. Here the CDR3 reads CAWSPYPGEQFF. CDR3 DNA: TGTGCCTGGAGTCCTTACCCAGGCGAGCAGTTCTTC.

V usage is TRBV24-1 and J usage is TRBJ2-2; no clear D. Germline V gene data show CDR1 as KGHDR and CDR2 as SFDVKD. This CDR3 has 16 residues. V was shortened by 4 bases and J by 0 bases, with 11 bases between the two germline ends. CDR3 in DNA: TGTGCCACCAGTGACTCAGGTTCCGCGAACACCGGGGAGCTGTTTTTT. It specifies CATSDSGSANTGELFF.

The rearrangement links TRBV7-2 to TRBJ2-2; the D gene is possibly TRBD1 (6 bases). Looked up from germline, CDR1 is SGHTA and CDR2 is FQGNSA. CDR3 length equals 15 residues. Trimming took off 6 bases at V and 2 bases at J, with 13 bases between the two ends. The CDR3 region is CASRQGGFNTGELFF. The CDR3 DNA reads TGTGCCAGCAGGCAAGGGGGATTCAACACCGGGGAGCTGTTTTTT.

V usage is TRBV12-5 and J usage is TRBJ2-7; 7 bases fit TRBD1. After removal of 1 base from V and 7 bases from J, the junction contained 10 bases not matched to a gene. From germline, CDR1 is LGHNT and CDR2 FRNRAP. This CDR3 is 15 amino acids long. The CDR3 DNA reads as TGTGCTAGTGGTTTGGGTTGGGACAGCTCCCCAGAGCAGTACTTC. Its protein product is CASGLGWDSSPEQYF. The whole variable domain, remainder taken from reference TRBV12-5 and TRBJ2-7, is DARVTQTPRHKVTEMGQEVTMRCQPILGHNTVFWYRQTMMQGLELLAYFRNRAPLDDSGMPKDRFSAEMPDATLATLKIQPSEPRDSAVYFCASGLGWDSSPEQYFGPGTRLTVT.

This clone was seen only once. V gene TRBV27 combines with J gene TRBJ1-5, with TRBD1 identical over 7 bases. Germline-derived CDR1 and CDR2 are MNHEY and SMNVEV (reference sequence). J lost 2 bases, V lost 7 bases, and 8 bases had no gene match. The CDR3 consists of 15 residues. CDR3 region: CASTPTGFGNQPQHF. The CDR3, as DNA: TGTGCCAGCACCCCGACAGGGTTCGGCAATCAGCCCCAGCATTTT.

The rearrangement links TRBV7-2 to TRBJ2-5; 7 bases match TRBD2. The CDR3 has 16 residues. Germline V gene lookup returns CDR1 SGHTA and CDR2 FQGNSA. The V gene end was trimmed by 5 bases and the J gene end by 2 bases; junction bases not matched to a gene: 11. For the CDR3, the DNA is TGTGCCAGCAGCCCATCCTTCGGGGGGAGGCAAGAGACCCAGTACTTC. Protein: CASSPSFGGRQETQYF.

This chain uses TRBV11-2 with TRBJ2-5; D remains ambiguous. The CDR3 has 14 residues. V lost 5 bases and J lost 1, with 11 bases in between. The germline gives CDR1 SGHAT, CDR2 FQNNGV. The CDR3 DNA reads as TGTGCCAGCAGCGCCCTAGTTCCCCAAGAGACCCAGTACTTC. Residues: CASSALVPQETQYF.

As DNA, the CDR3 is TGTGCCAGCACCACCTCCAGTCATACGCAGTATTTT. Translating gives CASTTSSHTQYF. The chain couples TRBV12-3 or TRBV12-4 to TRBJ2-3; no firm D call. The CDR3 has 12 residues. Trimming left V 7 bases short and J 7 bases short, with 12 bases between.

J is TRBJ2-7 and V is TRBV7-2; the match to TRBD2 covers 12 bases. CDR3 length: 14 amino acids. Germline values: CDR1 SGHTA, CDR2 FQGNSA. J lost 5 bases, V lost 5 bases, and 4 bases had no gene match. CDR3 in DNA: TGTGCCAGCAGCCCAGGACTAGCGGGAAACGAGCAGTACTTC. This encodes CASSPGLAGNEQYF.

The chain combines TRBV6-5 with TRBJ2-3; the match to TRBD1 covers 9 bases. This CDR3 has 13 residues. Trimming at V came to 6 bases and at J to 5 bases, leaving 3 bases not matched to a gene. Germline V gene lookup returns CDR1 MNHEY and CDR2 SVGAGI. The DNA of the CDR3 is TGTGCCAGCAGCCGGACAGGGGTAGATACGCAGTATTTT. It codes for CASSRTGVDTQYF.

The rearrangement joins TRBV12-5 to TRBJ2-3; 7 positions agree with TRBD2. The V and J ends lost 7 bases and 4 bases, in that order; junction bases with no gene match: 14. The germline V gene has CDR1 LGHNT and CDR2 FRNRAP. The CDR3 is made up of 16 amino acids. This CDR3 is CASVTSGGGGPDTQYF. Written as DNA, the CDR3 is TGTGCTAGTGTCACCTCGGGGGGAGGAGGACCAGATACGCAGTATTTT.